This T cell receptor (beta chain) was retrieved from a study of CD8 T cells in ankylosing spondylitis. Germline values: CDR1 SGHVS, CDR2 FNYEAQ. The CDR3 is made up of 15 amino acids. V lost 6 bases and J lost 3, with 15 bases in between. MiXCR, applied by TCRdb to the 5' RACE reads, yields one record per CDR3 protein. Altogether approximately 92,000 distinct CDR3 sequences are present, approximately 9% being singletons, with the ten largest covering approximately 5.5%. This clonotype appeared many times. The receptor comes from a male donor with ankylosing spondylitis or in good health (not recorded which). V and J are TRBV7-6 and TRBJ1-5; D not resolved. Sequenced material: blood, either unsorted or a sorted T cell fraction (not recorded which). CDR3 loop: CASSPGSGVNQPQHF. CDR3 sequence (DNA): TGTGCCAGCAGTCCCGGCTCGGGTGTCAATCAGCCCCAGCATTTT.